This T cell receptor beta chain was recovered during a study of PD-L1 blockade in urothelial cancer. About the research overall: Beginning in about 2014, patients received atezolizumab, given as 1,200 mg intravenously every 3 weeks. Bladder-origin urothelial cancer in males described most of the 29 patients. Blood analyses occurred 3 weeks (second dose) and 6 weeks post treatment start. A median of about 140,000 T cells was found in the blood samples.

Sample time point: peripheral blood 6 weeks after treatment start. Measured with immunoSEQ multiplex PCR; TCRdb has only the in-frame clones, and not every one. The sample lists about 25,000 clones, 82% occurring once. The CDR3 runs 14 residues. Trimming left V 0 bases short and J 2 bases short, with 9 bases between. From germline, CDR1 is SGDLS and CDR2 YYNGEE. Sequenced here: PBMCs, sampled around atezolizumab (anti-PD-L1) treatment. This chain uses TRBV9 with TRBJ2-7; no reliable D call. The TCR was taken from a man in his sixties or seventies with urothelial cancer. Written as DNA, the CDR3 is TGTGCCAGCAGCGTAGGGCGGAAGACCTACGAGCAGTACTTC. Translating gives CASSVGRKTYEQYF. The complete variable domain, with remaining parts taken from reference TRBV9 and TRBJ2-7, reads DSGVTQTPKHLITATGQRVTLRCSPRSGDLSVYWYQQSLDQGLQFLIQYYNGEERAKGNILERFSAQQFPDLHSELNLSSLELGDSALYFCASSVGRKTYEQYFGPGTRLTVT.